This T cell receptor beta chain originates from a study of blood T cells in healthy people across ages. This CDR3 is 14 amino acids long. Germline V gene data show CDR1 as MNHEY and CDR2 as SMNVEV (reference sequence). V shed 4 bases and J shed 6 bases, with 16 bases lying between them. A second about 6 to 12 cycle PCR used barcoded and J-beta primers. TCRdb recomputed calls from the 5' RACE reads with MiXCR, one row per CDR3 protein. The repertoire holds approximately 800,000 distinct CDR3 sequences, with about 47% as singletons. The chain employs TRBV27 and TRBJ2-7, with D possibly matching TRBD2 (6 bases). The sequencing sample was made of blood. The receptor was derived from a man aged 80 or over in good health. CDR3 nucleotide sequence: TGTGCCAGCAGTTCTTATAAGACTAGGCCCGAGCAGTACTTC. It encodes CASSSYKTRPEQYF.